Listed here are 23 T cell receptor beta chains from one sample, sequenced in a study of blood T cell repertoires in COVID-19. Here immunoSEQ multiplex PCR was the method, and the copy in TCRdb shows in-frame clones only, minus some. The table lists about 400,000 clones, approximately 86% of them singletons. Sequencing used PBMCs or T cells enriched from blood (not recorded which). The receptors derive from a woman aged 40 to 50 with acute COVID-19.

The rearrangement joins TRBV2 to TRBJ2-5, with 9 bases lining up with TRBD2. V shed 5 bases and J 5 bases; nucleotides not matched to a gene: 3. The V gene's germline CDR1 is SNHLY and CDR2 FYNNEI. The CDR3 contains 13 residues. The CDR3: CASSTGLAETQYF. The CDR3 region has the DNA TGTGCCAGCAGTACCGGACTAGCGGAGACCCAGTACTTC.

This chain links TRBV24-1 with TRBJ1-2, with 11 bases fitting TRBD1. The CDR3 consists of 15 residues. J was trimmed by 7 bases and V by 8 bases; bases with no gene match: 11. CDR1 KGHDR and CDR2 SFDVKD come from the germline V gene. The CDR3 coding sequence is TGTGCCACCAACGACGTCCCGGGACAGGGGGTTGGCTACACCTTC. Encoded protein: CATNDVPGQGVGYTF.

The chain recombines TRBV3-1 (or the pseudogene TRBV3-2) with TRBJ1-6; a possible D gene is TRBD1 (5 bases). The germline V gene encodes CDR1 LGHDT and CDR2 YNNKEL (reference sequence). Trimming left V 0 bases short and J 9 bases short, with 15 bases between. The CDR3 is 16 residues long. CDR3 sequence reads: CASSQEETSRGSPLHF. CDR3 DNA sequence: TGTGCCAGCAGCCAAGAGGAGACCTCAAGGGGTTCACCCCTCCACTTT.

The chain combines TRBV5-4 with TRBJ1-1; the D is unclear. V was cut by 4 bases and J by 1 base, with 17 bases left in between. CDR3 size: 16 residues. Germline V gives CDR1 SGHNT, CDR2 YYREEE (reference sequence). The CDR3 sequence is CASSPERGQTNTEAFF. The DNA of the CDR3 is TGTGCCAGCAGCCCGGAGAGAGGCCAGACGAACACTGAAGCTTTCTTT.

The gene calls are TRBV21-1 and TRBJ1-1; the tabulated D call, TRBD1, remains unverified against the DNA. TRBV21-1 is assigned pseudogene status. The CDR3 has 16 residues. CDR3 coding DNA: TGTGCCAGCAGCACTTCTGGACAGGGGTCAAGCGCTGAAGCTTTCTTT. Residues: CASSTSGQGSSAEAFF.

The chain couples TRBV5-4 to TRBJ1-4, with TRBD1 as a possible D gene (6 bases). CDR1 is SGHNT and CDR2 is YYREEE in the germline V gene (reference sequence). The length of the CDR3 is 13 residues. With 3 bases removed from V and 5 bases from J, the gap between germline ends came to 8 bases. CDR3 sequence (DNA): TGTGCCAGCAGCTCAGACAGGAATGAAAAACTGTTTTTT. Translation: CASSSDRNEKLFF.

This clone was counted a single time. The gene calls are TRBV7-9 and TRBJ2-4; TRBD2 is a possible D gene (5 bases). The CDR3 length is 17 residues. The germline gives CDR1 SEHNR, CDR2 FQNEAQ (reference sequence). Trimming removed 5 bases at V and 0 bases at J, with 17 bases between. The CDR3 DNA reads TGTGCCAGCAGCCCATCCTTCCGGGATGTAGCCAAAAACATTCAGTACTTC. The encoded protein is CASSPSFRDVAKNIQYF.

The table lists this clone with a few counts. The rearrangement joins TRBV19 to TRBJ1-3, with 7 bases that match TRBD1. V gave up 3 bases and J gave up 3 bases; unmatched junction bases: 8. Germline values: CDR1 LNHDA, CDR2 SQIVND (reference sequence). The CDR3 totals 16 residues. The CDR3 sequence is CASSIRDRDVGNTIYF. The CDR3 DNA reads TGTGCCAGTAGTATCCGAGACAGGGATGTTGGAAACACCATATATTTT. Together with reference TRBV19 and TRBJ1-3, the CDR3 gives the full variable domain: DGGITQSPKYLFRKEGQNVTLSCEQNLNHDAMYWYRQDPGQGLRLIYYSQIVNDFQKGDIAEGYSVSREKKESFPLTVTSAQKNPTAFYLCASSIRDRDVGNTIYFGEGSWLTVV.

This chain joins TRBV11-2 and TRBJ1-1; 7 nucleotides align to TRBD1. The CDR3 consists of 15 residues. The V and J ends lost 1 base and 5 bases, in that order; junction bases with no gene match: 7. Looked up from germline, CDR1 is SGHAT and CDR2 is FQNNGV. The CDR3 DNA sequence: TGTGCCAGCAGCTTAGGAGGGGGCTTCGGGACTGAAGCTTTCTTT. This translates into CASSLGGGFGTEAFF.

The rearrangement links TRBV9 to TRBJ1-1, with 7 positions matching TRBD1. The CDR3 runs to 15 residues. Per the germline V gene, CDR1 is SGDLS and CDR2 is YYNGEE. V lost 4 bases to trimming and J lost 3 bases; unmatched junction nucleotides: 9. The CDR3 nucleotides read TGTGCCAGCAGCCCTCAGACAGGGAAGGACACTGAAGCTTTCTTT. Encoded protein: CASSPQTGKDTEAFF. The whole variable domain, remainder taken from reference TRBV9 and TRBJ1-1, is DSGVTQTPKHLITATGQRVTLRCSPRSGDLSVYWYQQSLDQGLQFLIQYYNGEERAKGNILERFSAQQFPDLHSELNLSSLELGDSALYFCASSPQTGKDTEAFFGQGTRLTVV.

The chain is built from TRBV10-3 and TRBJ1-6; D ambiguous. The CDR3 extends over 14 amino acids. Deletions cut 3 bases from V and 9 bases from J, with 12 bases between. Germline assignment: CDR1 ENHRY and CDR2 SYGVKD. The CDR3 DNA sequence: TGTGCCATCAGTGACGTGGGAGGGTCTTCACCCCTCCACTTT. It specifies CAISDVGGSSPLHF.

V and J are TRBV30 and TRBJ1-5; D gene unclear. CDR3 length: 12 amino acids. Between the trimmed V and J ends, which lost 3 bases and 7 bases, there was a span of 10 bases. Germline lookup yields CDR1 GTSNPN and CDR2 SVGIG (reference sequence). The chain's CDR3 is CAWSPGGQPQHF. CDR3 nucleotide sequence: TGTGCCTGGAGCCCTGGCGGCCAGCCCCAGCATTTT.

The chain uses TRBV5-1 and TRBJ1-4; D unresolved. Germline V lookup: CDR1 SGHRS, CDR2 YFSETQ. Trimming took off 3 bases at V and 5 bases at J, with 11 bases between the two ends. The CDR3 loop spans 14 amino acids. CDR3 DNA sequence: TGCGCCAGCAGCTCGTCAGGTTTCAATGAAAAACTGTTTTTT. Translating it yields CASSSSGFNEKLFF.

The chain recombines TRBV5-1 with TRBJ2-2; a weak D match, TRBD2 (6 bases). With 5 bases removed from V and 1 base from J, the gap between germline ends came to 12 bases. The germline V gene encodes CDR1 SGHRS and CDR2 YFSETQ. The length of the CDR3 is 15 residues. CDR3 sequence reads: CASSRSGGNTGELFF. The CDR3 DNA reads TGCGCCAGCAGTCGTTCCGGGGGGAACACCGGGGAGCTGTTTTTT.

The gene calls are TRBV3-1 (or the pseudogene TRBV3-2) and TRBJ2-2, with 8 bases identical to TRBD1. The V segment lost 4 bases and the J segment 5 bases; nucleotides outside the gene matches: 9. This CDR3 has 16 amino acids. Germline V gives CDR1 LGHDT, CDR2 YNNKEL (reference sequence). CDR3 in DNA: TGTGCCAGCAGCCGACTCCCAGGGGGCTCAACCGGGGAGCTGTTTTTT. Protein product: CASSRLPGGSTGELFF.

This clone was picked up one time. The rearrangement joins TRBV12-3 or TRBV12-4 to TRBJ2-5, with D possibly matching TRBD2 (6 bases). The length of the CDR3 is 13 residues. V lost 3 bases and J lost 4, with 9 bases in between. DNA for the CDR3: TGTGCCAGCAGTTTCGGACTAAGAGAGACCCAGTACTTC. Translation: CASSFGLRETQYF.

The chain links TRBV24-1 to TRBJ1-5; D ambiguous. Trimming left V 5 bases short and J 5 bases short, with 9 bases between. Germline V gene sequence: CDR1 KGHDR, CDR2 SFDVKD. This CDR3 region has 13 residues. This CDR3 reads CATSVGIHQPQHF. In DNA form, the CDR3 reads TGTGCCACCAGTGTCGGGATCCATCAGCCCCAGCATTTT.

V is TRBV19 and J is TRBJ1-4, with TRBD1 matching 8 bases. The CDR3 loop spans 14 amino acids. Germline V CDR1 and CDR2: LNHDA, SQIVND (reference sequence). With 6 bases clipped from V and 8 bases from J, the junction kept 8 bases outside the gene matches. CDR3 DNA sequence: TGTGCCAGTAGCCCGGACAGGGTAGACGAAAAACTGTTTTTT. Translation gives CASSPDRVDEKLFF. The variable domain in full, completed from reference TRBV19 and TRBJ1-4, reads DGGITQSPKYLFRKEGQNVTLSCEQNLNHDAMYWYRQDPGQGLRLIYYSQIVNDFQKGDIAEGYSVSREKKESFPLTVTSAQKNPTAFYLCASSPDRVDEKLFFGSGTQLSVL.

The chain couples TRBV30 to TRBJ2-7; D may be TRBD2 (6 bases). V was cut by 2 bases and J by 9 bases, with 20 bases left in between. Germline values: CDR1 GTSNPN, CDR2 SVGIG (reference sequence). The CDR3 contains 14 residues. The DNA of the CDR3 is TGTGCCTGGAGTCCGGGGACTGAGACTTCGGGGCAGTACTTC. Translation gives CAWSPGTETSGQYF.

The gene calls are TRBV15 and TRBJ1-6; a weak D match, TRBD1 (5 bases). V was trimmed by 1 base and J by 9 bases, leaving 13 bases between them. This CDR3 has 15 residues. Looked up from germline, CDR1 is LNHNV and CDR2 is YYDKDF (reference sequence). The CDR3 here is CATSRGQGIGSPLHF. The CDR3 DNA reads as TGTGCCACCAGCAGAGGTCAGGGAATCGGTTCACCCCTCCACTTT.

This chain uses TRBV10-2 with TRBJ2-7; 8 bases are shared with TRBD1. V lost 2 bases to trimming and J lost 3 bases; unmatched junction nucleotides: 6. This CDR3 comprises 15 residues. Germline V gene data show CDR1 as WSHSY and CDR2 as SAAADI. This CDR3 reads CASSEVGTGNYEQYF. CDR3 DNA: TGCGCCAGCAGTGAGGTAGGGACAGGCAACTACGAGCAGTACTTC.

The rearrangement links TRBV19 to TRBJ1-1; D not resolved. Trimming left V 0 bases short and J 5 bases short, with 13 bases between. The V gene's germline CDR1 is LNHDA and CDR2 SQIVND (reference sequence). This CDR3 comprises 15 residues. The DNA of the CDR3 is TGTGCCAGTAGTATAGATCGACCACGGGGAACTGAAGCTTTCTTT. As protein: CASSIDRPRGTEAFF.

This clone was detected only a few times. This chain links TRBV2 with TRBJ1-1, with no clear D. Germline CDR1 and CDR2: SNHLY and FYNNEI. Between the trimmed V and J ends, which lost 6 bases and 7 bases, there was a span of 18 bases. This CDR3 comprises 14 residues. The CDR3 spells CASSPSSRGFEAFF. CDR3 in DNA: TGTGCCAGCAGCCCTAGCTCCCGGGGATTTGAAGCTTTCTTT.